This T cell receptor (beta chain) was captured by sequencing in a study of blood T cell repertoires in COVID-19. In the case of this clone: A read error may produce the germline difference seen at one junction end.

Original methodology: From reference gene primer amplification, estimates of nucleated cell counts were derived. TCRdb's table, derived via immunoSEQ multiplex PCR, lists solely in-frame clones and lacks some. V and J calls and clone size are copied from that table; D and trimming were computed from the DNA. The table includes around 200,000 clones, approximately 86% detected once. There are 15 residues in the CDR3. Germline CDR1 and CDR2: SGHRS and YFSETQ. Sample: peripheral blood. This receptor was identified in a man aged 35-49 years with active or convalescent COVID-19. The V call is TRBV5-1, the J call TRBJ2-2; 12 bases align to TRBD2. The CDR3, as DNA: TGCGCCAGACCGACTAGCGGGGGAAACACCGAGGAGCTGTTTTTT. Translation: CARPTSGGNTEELFF.